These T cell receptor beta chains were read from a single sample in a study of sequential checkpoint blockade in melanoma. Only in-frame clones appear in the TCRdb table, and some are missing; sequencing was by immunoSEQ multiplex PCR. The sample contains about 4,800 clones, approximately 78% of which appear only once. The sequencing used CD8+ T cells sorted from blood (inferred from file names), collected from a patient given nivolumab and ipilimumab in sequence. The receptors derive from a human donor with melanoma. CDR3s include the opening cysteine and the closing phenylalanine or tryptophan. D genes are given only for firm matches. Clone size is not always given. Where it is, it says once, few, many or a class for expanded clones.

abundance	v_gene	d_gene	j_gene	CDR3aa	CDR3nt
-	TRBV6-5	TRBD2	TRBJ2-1	CASSFGTSGTYNEQFF	TGTGCCAGCAGTTTTGGGACTAGCGGGACTTACAATGAGCAGTTCTTC
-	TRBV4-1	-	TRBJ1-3	CASSQDGSGSPGNTIYF	TGCGCCAGCAGCCAAGATGGATCCGGGTCCCCTGGAAACACCATATATTTT
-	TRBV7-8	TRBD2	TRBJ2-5	CASTQGGGGAFRETQYF	TGTGCCAGCACCCAGGGCGGCGGGGGGGCCTTTCGGGAGACCCAGTACTTC
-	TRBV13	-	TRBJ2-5	CASSPYRETQYF	TGTGCCAGCAGCCCATACAGGGAGACCCAGTACTTC
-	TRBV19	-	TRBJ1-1	CASRVQGRLTEAFF	TGTGCCAGTAGAGTCCAGGGTCGACTTACTGAAGCTTTCTTT
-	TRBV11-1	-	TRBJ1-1	CASSFESGGITEAFF	TGTGCCAGCAGCTTTGAAAGCGGGGGGATCACTGAAGCTTTCTTT
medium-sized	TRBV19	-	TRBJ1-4	CASSILEEKLFF	TGTGCCAGTAGTATACTGGAGGAAAAACTGTTTTTT
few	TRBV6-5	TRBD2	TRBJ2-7	CASSYSGTSGGHEQYF	TGTGCCAGCAGTTATTCCGGGACTAGCGGGGGTCACGAGCAGTACTTC
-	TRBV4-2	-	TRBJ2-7	CASSTGTLEQYF	TGTGCCAGCAGCACCGGGACTCTTGAGCAGTACTTC
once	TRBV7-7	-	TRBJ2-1	CASSFMDSWPDNEQFF	TGTGCCAGCAGCTTTATGGACAGTTGGCCCGACAATGAGCAGTTCTTC
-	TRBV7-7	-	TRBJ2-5	CASSLPRERKTQYF	TGTGCCAGCAGCTTACCCCGGGAGCGAAAGACCCAGTACTTC
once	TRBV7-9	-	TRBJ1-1	CASSVPNLPEAFF	TGTGCCAGCTCGGTCCCCAATCTTCCTGAAGCTTTCTTT
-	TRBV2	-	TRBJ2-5	CASSEAGGWFQETQYF	TGTGCCAGCAGTGAAGCGGGGGGTTGGTTTCAAGAGACCCAGTACTTC
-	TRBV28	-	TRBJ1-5	CASSLLGGNQPQHF	TGTGCCAGCAGTTTATTAGGCGGAAATCAGCCCCAGCATTTT
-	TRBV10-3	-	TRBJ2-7	CAISESRGWDEQYF	TGTGCCATCAGTGAGTCTAGGGGCTGGGACGAGCAGTACTTC
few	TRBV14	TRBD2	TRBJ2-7	CASSQEGGAVIPVDEQYF	TGTGCCAGCAGCCAAGAGGGAGGGGCGGTTATTCCGGTCGACGAGCAGTACTTC
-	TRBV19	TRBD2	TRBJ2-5	CASSIDSGLVTKTQYF	TGTGCCAGTAGTATAGATTCGGGACTAGTCACGAAGACCCAGTACTTC
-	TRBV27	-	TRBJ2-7	CASSPTLAGEQYF	TGTGCCAGCAGTCCAACCCTGGCCGGGGAGCAGTACTTC
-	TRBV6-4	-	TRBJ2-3	CASSDSDEGTQYF	TGTGCCAGCAGTGACTCGGACGAGGGAACGCAGTATTTT
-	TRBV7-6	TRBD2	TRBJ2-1	CASSLGGVGYNEQFF	TGTGCCAGCAGCTTGGGGGGGGTCGGCTACAATGAGCAGTTCTTC
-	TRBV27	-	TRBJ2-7	CASSFGYEQYF	TGTGCCAGCAGTTTCGGCTACGAGCAGTACTTC
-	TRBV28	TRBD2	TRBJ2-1	CASSLRGASYNEQFF	TGTGCCAGCAGTTTGCGGGGGGCATCCTACAATGAGCAGTTCTTC
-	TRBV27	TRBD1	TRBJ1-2	CASSPTGVYGYTF	TGTGCCAGCAGCCCGACAGGGGTCTATGGCTACACCTTC
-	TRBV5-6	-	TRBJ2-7	CASSLRDRPYEQYF	TGTGCCAGCAGCTTGCGAGACAGGCCCTACGAGCAGTACTTC
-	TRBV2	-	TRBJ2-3	CASSESSSTDTQYF	TGTGCCAGCAGTGAATCTTCTAGCACAGATACGCAGTATTTT
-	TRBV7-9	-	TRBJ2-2	CASSLAAPRVGELFF	TGTGCCAGCAGCTTAGCGGCCCCCAGGGTCGGGGAGCTGTTTTTT
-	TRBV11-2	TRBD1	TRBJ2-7	CASSPRPYRGTIYEQYF	TGTGCCAGCAGCCCACGACCTTACAGGGGGACCATCTACGAGCAGTACTTC
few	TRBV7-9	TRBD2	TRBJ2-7	CASSEASGIYEQYF	TGTGCCAGCTCAGAGGCTAGCGGGATTTACGAGCAGTACTTC
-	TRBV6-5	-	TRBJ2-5	CASSTVQETQYF	TGTGCCAGCAGTACAGTCCAAGAGACCCAGTACTTC
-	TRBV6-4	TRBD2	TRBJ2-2	CASSEVAGGAGELFF	TGTGCCAGCAGTGAAGTAGCGGGAGGCGCCGGGGAGCTGTTTTTT
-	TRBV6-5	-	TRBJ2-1	CASSYSLAPYNEQFF	TGTGCCAGCAGTTACTCACTAGCCCCCTACAATGAGCAGTTCTTC
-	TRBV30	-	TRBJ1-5	CAWQTGLSNQPQHF	TGTGCCTGGCAGACAGGTCTTAGCAATCAGCCCCAGCATTTT